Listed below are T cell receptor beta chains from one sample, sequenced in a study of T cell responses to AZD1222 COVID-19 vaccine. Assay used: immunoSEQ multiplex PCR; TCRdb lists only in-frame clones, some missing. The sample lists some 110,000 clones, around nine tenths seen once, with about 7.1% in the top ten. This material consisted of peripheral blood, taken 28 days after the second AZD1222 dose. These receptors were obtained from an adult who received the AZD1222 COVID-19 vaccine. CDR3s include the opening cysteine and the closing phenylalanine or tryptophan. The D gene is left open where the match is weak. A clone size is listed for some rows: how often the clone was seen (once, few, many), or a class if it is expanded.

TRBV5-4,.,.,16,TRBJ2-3,CASSILTGLSTDTQYF,TGTGCCAGCAGCATCCTTACAGGGCTAAGCACAGATACGCAGTATTTT
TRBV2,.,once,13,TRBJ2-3,CASSEGPGTRCSF,TGTGCCAGCAGTGAAGGGCCCGGGACGCGCTGTAGTTTT
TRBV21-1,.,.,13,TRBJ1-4,CASSKQGSQKLFF,TGTGCCAGCAGCAAACAGGGATCGCAAAAACTGTTTTTT
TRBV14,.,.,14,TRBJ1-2,CASSQDPGNYGYTF,TGTGCCAGCAGCCAAGATCCAGGGAACTATGGCTACACCTTC
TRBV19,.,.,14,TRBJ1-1,CASSIGTVNTEAFF,TGTGCCAGTAGTATAGGCACGGTGAACACTGAAGCTTTCTTT
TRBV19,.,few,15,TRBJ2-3,CASRLADLRTDTQYF,TGTGCCAGTAGATTAGCGGATCTACGCACAGATACGCAGTATTTT
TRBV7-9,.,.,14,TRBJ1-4,CASSLVSGFGGLFF,TGTGCCAGCAGCTTAGTTTCAGGTTTCGGAGGACTGTTTTTT
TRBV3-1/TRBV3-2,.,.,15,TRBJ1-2,CASSPGPGLNYGYTF,TGTGCCAGCAGCCCGGGCCCCGGTCTTAACTATGGCTACACCTTC
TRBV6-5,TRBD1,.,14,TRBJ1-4,CASRSGTGDEKLFF,TGTGCCAGCAGATCCGGGACAGGGGACGAAAAACTGTTTTTT
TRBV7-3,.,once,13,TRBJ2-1,CASSLVGGDEQFF,TGTGCCAGCAGCTTAGTGGGCGGCGATGAGCAGTTCTTC
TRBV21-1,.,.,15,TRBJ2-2,CASSKEDAGTGELFF,TGTGCCAGCAGCAAAGAGGACGCGGGCACCGGGGAGCTGTTTTTT
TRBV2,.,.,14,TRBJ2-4,CASSERGAKNIQYF,TGTGCCAGCAGTGAAAGGGGGGCCAAAAACATTCAGTACTTC
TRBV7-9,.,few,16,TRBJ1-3,CASSPRGTASGNTIYF,TGTGCCAGCAGCCCCCGTGGGACCGCCTCTGGAAACACCATATATTTT
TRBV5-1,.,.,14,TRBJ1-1,CASSFRDFNTEAFF,TGCGCCAGCAGCTTTCGAGATTTTAACACTGAAGCTTTCTTT
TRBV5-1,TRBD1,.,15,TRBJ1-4,CASSPGDRVVEKLFF,TGCGCCAGCAGCCCTGGGGACAGGGTAGTCGAAAAACTGTTTTTT
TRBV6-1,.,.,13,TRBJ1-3,CASTPQGRNTIYF,TGTGCCAGCACCCCTCAGGGTAGAAACACCATATATTTT
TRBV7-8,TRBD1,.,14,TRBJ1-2,CASSPGQGYDGYTF,TGTGCCAGCAGCCCGGGACAGGGATATGATGGCTACACCTTC
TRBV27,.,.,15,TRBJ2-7,CASSLRPGRSYEQYF,TGTGCCAGCAGTTTACGGCCGGGCCGATCCTACGAGCAGTACTTC
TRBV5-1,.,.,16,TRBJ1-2,CASSLDRAARNYGYTF,TGCGCCAGCAGCTTGGACAGGGCGGCTCGAAACTATGGCTACACCTTC
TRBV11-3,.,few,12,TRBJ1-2,CASSWAGDGYTF,TGTGCCAGCAGCTGGGCAGGGGATGGCTACACCTTC
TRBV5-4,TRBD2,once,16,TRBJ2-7,CASSPGGTSGINEQYF,TGTGCCAGCAGCCCTGGGGGGACTAGCGGGATCAACGAGCAGTACTTC